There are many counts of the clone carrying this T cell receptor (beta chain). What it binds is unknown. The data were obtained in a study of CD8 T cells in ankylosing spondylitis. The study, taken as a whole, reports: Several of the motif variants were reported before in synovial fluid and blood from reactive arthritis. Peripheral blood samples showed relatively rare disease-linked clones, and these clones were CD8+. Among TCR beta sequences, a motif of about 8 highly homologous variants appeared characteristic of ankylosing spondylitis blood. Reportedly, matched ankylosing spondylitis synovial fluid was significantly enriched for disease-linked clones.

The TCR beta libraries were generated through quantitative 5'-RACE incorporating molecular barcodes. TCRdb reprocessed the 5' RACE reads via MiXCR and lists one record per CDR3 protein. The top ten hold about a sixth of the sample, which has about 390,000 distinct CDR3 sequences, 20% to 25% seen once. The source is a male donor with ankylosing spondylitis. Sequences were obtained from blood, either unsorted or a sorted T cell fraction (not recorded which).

DNA for the CDR3: TGTGCCAGCAGTTACCCCCCGGGGACAAGTTCCCGCTACAATGAGCAGTTCTTC. Translation gives CASSYPPGTSSRYNEQFF. V is TRBV6-5 and J is TRBJ2-1; maybe TRBD1 (6 bases). Trimming left V 2 bases short and J 3 bases short, with 20 bases between. CDR3 length equals 18 residues. CDR1 and CDR2 (germline): MNHEY, SVGAGI.